The 25 T cell receptor beta chains in this list originate from one sample, sequenced in a study of T cell changes during pregnancy in multiple sclerosis. Measured with immunoSEQ multiplex PCR; TCRdb has only the in-frame clones, and not every one. The sample contains more than 55,000 clones, around nine tenths of which appear only once. The specimen was peripheral blood, collected after pregnancy. The receptors come from a female donor with multiple sclerosis, enrolled in a pregnancy study.

The chain combines TRBV7-8 with TRBJ2-5; 7 nucleotides match TRBD2. Judging by the DNA end, TRBJ2-7 fits better; the J call may be wrong. CDR1 is SGHVS and CDR2 is FQNEAQ in the germline V gene. This CDR3 spans 17 amino acids. The CDR3 DNA follows: TGTGCCAGCAGCCGACCCCCGCGGGGGATTAGCTCCTACGAGCAGTACTTC. Protein: CASSRPPRGISSYEQYF.

This clone was seen only once. V gene TRBV10-3 combines with J gene TRBJ2-1, with D possibly TRBD2 on 6 matching bases. V lost 11 bases to trimming and J lost 4 bases, with 18 bases between them. Germline loops: CDR1 ENHRY, CDR2 SYGVKD. The CDR3 spans 14 residues. The CDR3 nucleotides read TGTGCCGTGTCGCGCGGGGAATCTTACAATGAGCAGTTCTTC. It yields the protein CAVSRGESYNEQFF.

The V call is TRBV5-1, the J call TRBJ2-3, with D perhaps TRBD1 (5 bases). This CDR3 is built from 14 residues. Between the trimmed V and J ends, which lost 7 bases and 2 bases, there was a span of 14 bases. Germline-derived CDR1 and CDR2 are SGHRS and YFSETQ. The DNA for the CDR3 is TGCGCCAGCTCGGAGACAGTAAACACAGATACGCAGTATTTT. Translating it yields CASSETVNTDTQYF.

This chain connects TRBV5-4 to TRBJ1-1; tentatively, D is TRBD1 (6 bases). Trimming pared 0 bases from V and 1 base from J, leaving 10 bases between. Germline CDR1 reads SGHNT; CDR2 reads YYREEE (reference sequence). The CDR3 sequence is 15 residues long. CDR3 loop: CASSLAADRNTEAFF. The CDR3 DNA reads as TGTGCCAGCAGCTTGGCCGCGGACAGGAACACTGAAGCTTTCTTT. The full variable domain, completed using reference TRBV5-4 and TRBJ1-1, is ETGVTQSPTHLIKTRGQQVTLRCSSQSGHNTVSWYQQALGQGPQFIFQYYREEENGRGNFPPRFSGLQFPNYSSELNVNALELDDSALYLCASSLAADRNTEAFFGQGTRLTVV.

The chain is built from TRBV5-1 and TRBJ2-2; tentatively, D is TRBD1 (6 bases). The V gene lost 4 bases and the J gene lost 4 bases, with 11 bases spanning the gap. Germline V gene sequence: CDR1 SGHRS, CDR2 YFSETQ. This CDR3 has 14 amino acids. The CDR3 coding sequence is TGCGCCAGCAGCCCCGACAGGAGCACCGGGGAGCTGTTTTTT. Amino acid sequence: CASSPDRSTGELFF.

The table lists this clone with a few counts. The chain combines TRBV6-1 with TRBJ1-1; no firm D call. The ends were cut back, 8 bases at V and 0 bases at J, with 10 bases in the middle. Germline CDR1 and CDR2: MNHNS and SASEGT. The CDR3 sequence is 13 residues long. CDR3 DNA: TGTGCCAGCGTTACCCAGGTGAACACTGAAGCTTTCTTT. This translates into CASVTQVNTEAFF.

The J gene is TRBJ1-2, the V gene TRBV5-1; D call uncertain. CDR1 and CDR2 from the germline V gene are SGHRS and YFSETQ. The CDR3 loop spans 14 amino acids. V was pared by 4 bases and J by 2 bases, with 12 bases between. The CDR3 region has the DNA TGCGCCAGCAGCCCCCTTACATCAAACTATGGCTACACCTTC. Protein sequence: CASSPLTSNYGYTF.

The chain uses TRBV7-9 and TRBJ2-5; perhaps TRBD2 as D (7 bases). The CDR3 is made up of 15 amino acids. With 5 bases removed from V and 4 bases from J, the gap between germline ends came to 17 bases. Germline CDR1 SEHNR, CDR2 FQNEAQ (reference sequence). Here the CDR3 DNA reads TGTGCCAGCAGCCCTGAGGGGGGGCGACGAGAGACCCAGTACTTC. This encodes CASSPEGGRRETQYF.

This chain's CDR3 is CASSEGLARVGQYF. CDR3 nucleotides: TGTGCCAGCAGTGAGGGACTAGCCAGGGTAGGGCAGTACTTC. V and J are TRBV6-1 and TRBJ2-7, with 9 positions matching TRBD2. Looked up from germline, CDR1 is MNHNS and CDR2 is SASEGT. There are 14 residues in the CDR3. V lost 3 bases and J lost 9; bases outside the gene matches: 9.

V usage is TRBV13 and J usage is TRBJ2-5; 10 positions match TRBD2. This CDR3 comprises 17 residues. J was trimmed by 3 bases and V by 6 bases; bases with no gene match: 13. Germline V lookup: CDR1 PRHDT, CDR2 FYEKMQ (reference sequence). The CDR3 coding sequence is TGTGCCAGCAGACGACGACTAGCGGGTAATACTAAAGAGACCCAGTACTTC. Its protein product is CASRRRLAGNTKETQYF.

This clone was recorded a few times. The chain employs TRBV6-5 and TRBJ1-6; D ambiguous. V lost 6 bases, J lost 7 bases, and 13 bases lay in between. Germline lookup yields CDR1 MNHEY and CDR2 SVGAGI. The CDR3 runs 14 residues. This chain's CDR3 is CASRPDGSNSPLHF. The CDR3 DNA follows: TGTGCCAGCAGACCAGACGGGTCAAATTCACCCCTCCACTTT.

V gene TRBV9 combines with J gene TRBJ2-5; D ambiguous. The germline V gene has CDR1 SGDLS and CDR2 YYNGEE. The CDR3 is 15 amino acids. Trimming cost V 0 bases and J 5 bases, with 14 bases left between them. The CDR3 DNA reads as TGTGCCAGCAGCGTAGCTGGCGGTCTCGGGGAGACCCAGTACTTC. It specifies CASSVAGGLGETQYF.

The chain has TRBV5-4 and TRBJ2-7; the D gene is possibly TRBD2 (5 bases). The ends were cut back, 6 bases at V and 0 bases at J, with 10 bases in the middle. CDR3 length: 13 residues. Per the germline V gene, CDR1 is SGHNT and CDR2 is YYREEE (reference sequence). The CDR3 loop is CASKTGSSYEQYF. As DNA, the CDR3 is TGTGCCAGCAAGACGGGAAGCTCCTACGAGCAGTACTTC.

V is TRBV6-1 and J is TRBJ2-3, with 9 nucleotides matching TRBD2. This CDR3 is 16 amino acids long. The germline CDR1 and CDR2 sequences are MNHNS and SASEGT. The J segment lost 5 bases and the V segment lost 3 bases, leaving 9 bases of the junction unmatched. CDR3 residues: CASSESAGGGGDTQYF. As DNA, the CDR3 is TGTGCCAGCAGTGAGTCAGCGGGGGGCGGAGGAGATACGCAGTATTTT.

This clone is a singleton in its sample. The J gene is TRBJ1-2, the V gene TRBV9; 7 bases are a match to TRBD1. Germline V lookup: CDR1 SGDLS, CDR2 YYNGEE. V shed 4 bases and J 2 bases; nucleotides not matched to a gene: 8. The CDR3 length is 15 residues. The CDR3 protein is CASSNGAGQNYGYTF. DNA of the CDR3: TGTGCCAGCAGCAACGGGGCGGGACAGAACTATGGCTACACCTTC.

The chain combines TRBV18 with TRBJ2-7, with D possibly being TRBD1 (7 bases). The CDR3 spans 16 residues. Trimming stripped 2 bases from V and 2 bases from J, with 16 bases between. In germline, CDR1 is KGHSH, CDR2 LQKENI. CDR3 DNA: TGTGCCAGCTCACCATCCCAGGGGGGTCTTACCTACGAGCAGTACTTC. Translation: CASSPSQGGLTYEQYF.

Here the CDR3 reads CASSLDDSGGFYEQYF. In nucleotides, the CDR3 is TGTGCCAGCAGCTTAGATGATTCAGGGGGGTTCTACGAGCAGTACTTC. The V and J genes are TRBV11-2 and TRBJ2-7, with D perhaps matching TRBD1 (7 bases). This CDR3 region has 16 residues. The V end lost 0 bases, the J end lost 3 bases, and 15 bases lay between the germline ends. CDR1 SGHAT and CDR2 FQNNGV come from the germline V gene.

DNA of the CDR3: TGTGCCAGTAGTCCGAGGGGGCTTAACTATGGCTACACCTTC. It codes for CASSPRGLNYGYTF. This chain connects TRBV19 to TRBJ1-2, with TRBD1 matching 7 bases. The CDR3 spans 14 residues. After removal of 5 bases from V and 1 base from J, the junction contained 4 bases not matched to a gene. The germline gives CDR1 LNHDA, CDR2 SQIVND (reference sequence).

The CDR3 is CASSLVGGLEKLFF. DNA of the CDR3: TGCGCCAGCAGCTTGGTGGGGGGGTTGGAAAAACTGTTTTTT. The genes are TRBV5-1 and TRBJ1-4; the D gene is possibly TRBD1 (5 bases). The germline CDR1 and CDR2 sequences are SGHRS and YFSETQ. This CDR3 region has 14 residues. Trimming pared 0 bases from V and 8 bases from J, leaving 11 bases between. Filled out from reference TRBV5-1 and TRBJ1-4, the complete variable domain reads KAGVTQTPRYLIKTRGQQVTLSCSPISGHRSVSWYQQTPGQGLQFLFEYFSETQRNKGNFPGRFSGRQFSNSRSEMNVSTLELGDSALYLCASSLVGGLEKLFFGSGTQLSVL.

This chain connects TRBV5-1 to TRBJ2-5; 9 nucleotides agree with TRBD1. The better agreement between TRBJ2-7 and the DNA end casts doubt on the J call. Germline V gives CDR1 SGHRS, CDR2 YFSETQ. The CDR3 is made up of 13 amino acids. In DNA form, the CDR3 reads TGCGCCAGCAGCTTTACAGGGGGCCCCGAGCAGTACTTC. Its protein is CASSFTGGPEQYF.

The J gene is TRBJ2-7, the V gene TRBV6-5, with a weak D call TRBD1 (6 bases). The CDR3 consists of 15 residues. V shed 0 bases and J shed 3 bases, with 12 bases lying between them. Looked up from germline, CDR1 is MNHEY and CDR2 is SVGAGI. The CDR3 region has the DNA TGTGCCAGCAGTTACTCGGGGGCAGGAAACTACGAGCAGTACTTC. Residues: CASSYSGAGNYEQYF.

This chain connects TRBV27 to TRBJ1-5; no clear D. The CDR3 extends over 13 amino acids. Looked up from germline, CDR1 is MNHEY and CDR2 is SMNVEV (reference sequence). V lost 6 bases to trimming and J lost 0 bases, with 6 bases between them. In nucleotides, the CDR3 is TGTGCCAGCAGCGCGTATAGCAATCAGCCCCAGCATTTT. It encodes CASSAYSNQPQHF.

The V gene is TRBV9, the J gene TRBJ1-2; TRBD1 matches 10 bases. The CDR3 length is 14 residues. Germline CDR1 SGDLS, CDR2 YYNGEE. The junction had 2 bases not matched to a gene; V was cut back by 2 bases and J by 4 bases. CDR3 sequence reads: CASSVGTGVYGYTF. Here the CDR3 DNA reads TGTGCCAGCAGCGTGGGGACAGGGGTCTATGGCTACACCTTC.

The chain has TRBV6-6 and TRBJ1-2, with D possibly matching TRBD1 (5 bases). The CDR3 runs 14 residues. Germline V gene lookup returns CDR1 MNHNY and CDR2 SVGAGI (reference sequence). V lost 5 bases and J 2 bases, leaving 12 bases between the germline ends. The CDR3 nucleotides read TGTGCCAGCAGTCCCACCCAGGGAAACTATGGCTACACCTTC. It encodes CASSPTQGNYGYTF.

The chain recombines TRBV7-5 with TRBJ2-7; the table's D call TRBD1 went unverified against the DNA. TRBV7-5 is designated a pseudogene. CDR3 length: 15 residues. This CDR3 reads CARAEPGQGVHEQYF. The CDR3 bases are TGTGCCAGAGCGGAACCGGGACAGGGCGTACACGAGCAGTACTTC.